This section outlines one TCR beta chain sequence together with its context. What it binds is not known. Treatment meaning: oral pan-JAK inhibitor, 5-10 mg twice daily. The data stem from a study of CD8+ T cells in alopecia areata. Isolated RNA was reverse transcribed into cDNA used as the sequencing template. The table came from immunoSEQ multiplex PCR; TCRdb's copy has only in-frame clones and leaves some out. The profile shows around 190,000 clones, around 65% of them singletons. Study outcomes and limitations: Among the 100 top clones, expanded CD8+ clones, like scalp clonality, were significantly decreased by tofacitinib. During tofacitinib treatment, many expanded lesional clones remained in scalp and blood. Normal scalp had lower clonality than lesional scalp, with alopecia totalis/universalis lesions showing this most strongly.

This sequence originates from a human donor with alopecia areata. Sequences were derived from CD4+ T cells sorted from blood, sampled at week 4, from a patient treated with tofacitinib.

The CDR3 coding sequence is TGCGCCAGCAGCAAGGGACAGGTCGAACTGTATTTT. This encodes CASSKGQVELYF. The chain couples TRBV5-1 to TRBJ2-3, with 8 bases matching TRBD1. J gave up 14 bases and V 4 bases, and 9 bases lay outside the gene matches. CDR1 SGHRS and CDR2 YFSETQ come from the germline V gene. The CDR3 is 12 amino acids.